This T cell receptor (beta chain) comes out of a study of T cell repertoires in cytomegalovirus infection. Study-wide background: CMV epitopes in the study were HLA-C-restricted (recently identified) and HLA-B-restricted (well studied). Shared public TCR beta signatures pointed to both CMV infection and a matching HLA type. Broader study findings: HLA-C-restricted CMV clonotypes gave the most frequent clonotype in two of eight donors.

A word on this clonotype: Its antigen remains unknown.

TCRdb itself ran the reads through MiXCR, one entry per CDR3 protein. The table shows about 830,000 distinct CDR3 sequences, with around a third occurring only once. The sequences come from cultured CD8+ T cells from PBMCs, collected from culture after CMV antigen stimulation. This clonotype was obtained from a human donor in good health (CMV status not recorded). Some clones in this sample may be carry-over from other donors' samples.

The CDR3 protein is CASSPRGVETQYF. The CDR3 coding sequence is TGTGCCAGCAGCCCACGAGGGGTGGAGACCCAGTACTTC. The V gene is TRBV7-9, the J gene TRBJ2-5; D possibly matches TRBD1 or TRBD2 (5 bases each). CDR1 SEHNR and CDR2 FQNEAQ come from the germline V gene (reference sequence). The CDR3 is 13 residues long. Trimming pared 5 bases from V and 5 bases from J, leaving 12 bases between. The whole variable domain, filled in from reference TRBV7-9 and TRBJ2-5, reads DTGVSQNPRHKITKRGQNVTFRCDPISEHNRLYWYRQTLGQGPEFLTYFQNEAQLEKSRLLSDRFSAERPKGSFSTLEIQRTEQGDSAMYLCASSPRGVETQYFGPGTRLLVL.